Shown below are 21 T cell receptor beta chains from a single sample sequenced in a study of shared clonotypes between healthy human individuals. This table comes from immunoSEQ multiplex PCR, and its TCRdb copy is limited to in-frame clones, with some not included. In the table there are under 1,100,000 clones, about 84% of which are singletons. Material: memory CD4+ T cells from PBMCs. Subset specified: CD45RA-negative fraction. The source is a young man in good health. Some clones in this sample may be carry-over from other donors' samples.

V gene TRBV6-5 combines with J gene TRBJ2-7; maybe TRBD2 (6 bases). This CDR3 spans 15 amino acids. The V gene lost 6 bases and the J gene lost 7 bases, with 22 bases spanning the gap. Per germline, CDR1 MNHEY and CDR2 SVGAGI. CDR3 loop: CASSQTFTAGGEQYF. In DNA, the CDR3 is TGTGCCAGCAGCCAGACTTTTACGGCTGGAGGGGAGCAGTACTTC.

The V gene is TRBV30, the J gene TRBJ2-5; D unclear. CDR3 length: 11 amino acids. The V end was cut by 0 bases, the J end by 7 bases, with 6 bases between. Per germline, CDR1 GTSNPN and CDR2 SVGIG (reference sequence). CDR3 bases: TGTGCCTGGAGTGTATTGGGGACCCAGTACTTC. This gives the protein CAWSVLGTQYF.

V and J are TRBV6-4 and TRBJ2-5; D unclear. The better agreement between TRBJ2-7 and the DNA end casts doubt on the J call. Germline V gene sequence: CDR1 MRHNA, CDR2 SNTAGT. The CDR3 consists of 14 residues. CDR3 in amino acids: CATTSKYYSYEQYF. In nucleotides, the CDR3 is TGTGCCACCACCTCTAAGTATTACTCCTACGAGCAGTACTTC.

This sequence joins TRBV30 and TRBJ1-4; 7 bases align to TRBD1. The CDR3 sequence is 13 residues long. Germline V gives CDR1 GTSNPN, CDR2 SVGIG (reference sequence). J was trimmed by 8 bases and V by 5 bases; bases with no gene match: 8. CDR3 region: CAWGTGVGEKLFF. For the CDR3, the DNA is TGTGCCTGGGGTACAGGGGTTGGAGAAAAACTGTTTTTT.

In this sample, this clone turned up a few times. V is TRBV27 and J is TRBJ2-1, with no clear D. This CDR3 is built from 14 residues. Germline V CDR1 and CDR2: MNHEY, SMNVEV (reference sequence). Trimming cost V 8 bases and J 6 bases, with 17 bases left between them. CDR3 protein: CASFRAGRINEQFF. The CDR3 nucleotides are TGTGCCAGCTTTAGGGCAGGTAGAATCAATGAGCAGTTCTTC.

The chain employs TRBV10-3 and TRBJ1-6; the D gene is possibly TRBD1 (5 bases). Germline CDR1 ENHRY, CDR2 SYGVKD. V was clipped by 6 bases and J by 5 bases, with 17 bases between them. CDR3 length equals 16 residues. Here the CDR3 reads CAISPRVLDDNSPLHF. CDR3 sequence (DNA): TGTGCCATCAGCCCCAGGGTATTAGATGATAATTCACCCCTCCACTTT.

The gene calls are TRBV28 and TRBJ2-5, with 10 bases that match TRBD2. The end of the DNA aligns better with TRBJ2-7, so the J call may be wrong. Germline CDR1 is MDHEN and CDR2 is SYDVKM. This CDR3 region has 16 residues. This CDR3 reads CASSPLRTSGAYEQYF. In DNA form, the CDR3 reads TGTGCCAGCAGTCCCCTACGGACTAGCGGAGCCTACGAGCAGTACTTC.

The genes are TRBV7-2 and TRBJ2-6; a weak D match, TRBD2 (5 bases). Germline V gene data show CDR1 as SGHTA and CDR2 as FQGNSA. V gave up 4 bases and J gave up 0 bases, with 13 bases separating them. This CDR3 is built from 17 residues. The CDR3, as DNA: TGTGCCAGCAGCTGGTCGGGATCTTCCTCTGGGGCCAACGTCCTGACTTTC. This sequence encodes CASSWSGSSSGANVLTF.

There are a few counts of this clone. The chain recombines TRBV7-9 with TRBJ2-7; a possible D gene is TRBD1 (5 bases). This CDR3 comprises 15 residues. The V end lost 4 bases, the J end lost 2 bases, and 15 bases lay between the germline ends. Germline V gene data show CDR1 as SEHNR and CDR2 as FQNEAQ (reference sequence). CDR3 DNA sequence: TGTGCCAGCAGCTCGCTCCAGGGTTTTCCCTACGAGCAGTACTTC. It translates to CASSSLQGFPYEQYF.

V usage is TRBV2 and J usage is TRBJ1-4, with 7 bases aligning to TRBD1. CDR3 length: 13 residues. The germline V gene encodes CDR1 SNHLY and CDR2 FYNNEI. Trimming took 11 bases from V and 5 from J; bases not matched to a gene: 8. The CDR3 reads CAASRGMNEKLFF. DNA for the CDR3: TGTGCCGCCTCCAGGGGGATGAATGAAAAACTGTTTTTT.

The chain combines TRBV5-1 with TRBJ2-5; D ambiguous. This CDR3 region has 15 residues. V was shortened by 0 bases and J by 4 bases, with 13 bases between the two germline ends. Germline V CDR1 and CDR2: SGHRS, YFSETQ. The CDR3 spells CASSLASGIRETQYF. CDR3 nucleotide sequence: TGCGCCAGCAGCTTGGCGAGTGGGATTCGAGAGACCCAGTACTTC.

This chain links TRBV10-3 with TRBJ2-7; D perhaps matches TRBD2 (7 bases). The CDR3 loop spans 15 amino acids. The germline gives CDR1 ENHRY, CDR2 SYGVKD. V lost 8 bases and J 6 bases, leaving 23 bases between the germline ends. The CDR3 loop reads CAISKGGGHGGEQYF. The CDR3 bases are TGTGCCATCTCAAAGGGGGGAGGGCACGGAGGCGAGCAGTACTTC.

This sequence joins TRBV6-1 and TRBJ1-5; D remains unclear. The germline V gene has CDR1 MNHNS and CDR2 SASEGT. V was cut by 8 bases and J by 0 bases, with 14 bases left in between. CDR3 size: 15 residues. The CDR3 protein is CASQSAGISNQPQHF. In DNA, the CDR3 is TGTGCCAGCCAATCGGCCGGGATTAGCAATCAGCCCCAGCATTTT.

The chain has TRBV15 and TRBJ2-1, with D hard to call. This CDR3 region has 13 residues. Germline V gene data show CDR1 as LNHNV and CDR2 as YYDKDF (reference sequence). Trimming took 5 bases from V and 3 from J, leaving 8 bases between them. This chain's CDR3 is CATSYENYNEQFF. As DNA, the CDR3 is TGTGCCACCAGCTATGAAAACTACAATGAGCAGTTCTTC.

The chain recombines TRBV7-3 with TRBJ2-3; 16 positions agree with TRBD2. Germline V gene sequence: CDR1 SGHTA, CDR2 FQGTGA. The junction had 9 bases not matched to a gene; V was cut back by 5 bases and J by 4 bases. The CDR3 has 18 residues. CDR3 DNA: TGTGCCAGCAGCCACGGGACTAGCGGGAGGGCCAGCCCAGATACGCAGTATTTT. This codes for CASSHGTSGRASPDTQYF.

A note on this clone: The identical CDR3 is also encoded by other nucleotide sequences in the sample. This chain joins TRBV7-3 and TRBJ2-1; D perhaps matches TRBD2 (5 bases). The CDR3 length is 15 residues. Looked up from germline, CDR1 is SGHTA and CDR2 is FQGTGA. The ends were cut back, 1 base at V and 0 bases at J, with 7 bases in the middle. The CDR3 region is CASSLIRDSYNEQFF. CDR3 in DNA: TGTGCCAGCAGCTTAATCCGGGACTCCTACAATGAGCAGTTCTTC.

To note about this clone: In the same sample, other DNA sequences code for this CDR3. The gene calls are TRBV29-1 and TRBJ2-5, with D possibly being TRBD1 (5 bases). TRBJ2-7 explains the end of the DNA better; the J call may be wrong. This CDR3 is 12 amino acids long. CDR1 is SQVTM and CDR2 is ANQGSEA in the germline V gene. This CDR3 reads CSVLGLAYEQYF. The CDR3 region has the DNA TGCAGCGTCCTGGGGCTGGCCTACGAGCAGTACTTC.

Worth noting for this clone: This may come from a read error, since a much larger clone is one base off. At the DNA level, this CDR3 is encoded by other sequences in the same sample as well. CDR3: CASSLDRVIHEQYF. For the CDR3, the DNA is TGTGCCAGCAGCCTAGACAGGGTTATACACGAGCAGTACTTC. The chain carries TRBV7-9 and TRBJ2-7, with 7 positions matching TRBD1. With V trimmed by 5 bases and J by 5 bases, 9 bases remained unmatched. Per the germline V gene, CDR1 is SEHNR and CDR2 is FQNEAQ (reference sequence). The CDR3 has 14 residues.

This clone appeared once. J is TRBJ1-4 and V is TRBV28; possible D gene TRBD1, 5 bases. Trimming removed 11 bases at V and 4 bases at J, with 14 bases between. CDR3 length: 13 residues. The germline V gene has CDR1 MDHEN and CDR2 SYDVKM. This chain's CDR3 is CAARVPHNEKLFF. For the CDR3, the DNA is TGTGCCGCCAGGGTACCTCATAATGAAAAACTGTTTTTT. Using reference TRBV28 and TRBJ1-4 for the parts outside the CDR3, the full variable domain is DVKVTQSSRYLVKRTGEKVFLECVQDMDHENMFWYRQDPGLGLRLIYFSYDVKMKEKGDIPEGYSVSREKKERFSLILESASTNQTSMYLCAARVPHNEKLFFGSGTQLSVL.

V gene TRBV9 combines with J gene TRBJ1-2; a weak D match, TRBD1 (5 bases). V dropped 4 bases and J dropped 7 bases, with 14 bases sitting between them. The length of the CDR3 is 13 residues. Germline lookup yields CDR1 SGDLS and CDR2 YYNGEE. CDR3 sequence reads: CASSTGPGSGYTF. In DNA, the CDR3 is TGTGCCAGCAGCACAGGACCAGGAAGTGGCTACACCTTC.

V usage is TRBV27 and J usage is TRBJ1-3; TRBD1 is a possible D gene (5 bases). CDR1 and CDR2 from the germline V gene are MNHEY and SMNVEV (reference sequence). This CDR3 has 17 amino acids. Trimming cost V 2 bases and J 0 bases, with 14 bases left between them. CDR3 in DNA: TGTGCCAGCAGTTTAAGTTTTACAGGAAGCTCTGGAAACACCATATATTTT. This codes for CASSLSFTGSSGNTIYF.